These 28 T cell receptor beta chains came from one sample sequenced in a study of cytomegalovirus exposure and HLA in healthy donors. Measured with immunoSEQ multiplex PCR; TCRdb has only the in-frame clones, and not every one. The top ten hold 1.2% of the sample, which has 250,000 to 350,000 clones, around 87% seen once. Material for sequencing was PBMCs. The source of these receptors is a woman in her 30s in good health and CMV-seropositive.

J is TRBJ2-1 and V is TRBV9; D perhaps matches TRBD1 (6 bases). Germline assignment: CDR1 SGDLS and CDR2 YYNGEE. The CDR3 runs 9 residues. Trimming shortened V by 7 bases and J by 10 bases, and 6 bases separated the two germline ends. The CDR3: CASGGEQFF. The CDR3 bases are TGTGCCAGCGGGGGCGAGCAGTTCTTC.

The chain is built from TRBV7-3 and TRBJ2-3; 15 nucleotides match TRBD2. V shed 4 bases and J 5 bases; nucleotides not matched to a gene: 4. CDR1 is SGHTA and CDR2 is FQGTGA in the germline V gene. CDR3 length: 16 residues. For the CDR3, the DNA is TGTGCCAGCAGCTCCGGACTAGCGGGGGGGTTAGATACGCAGTATTTT. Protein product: CASSSGLAGGLDTQYF.

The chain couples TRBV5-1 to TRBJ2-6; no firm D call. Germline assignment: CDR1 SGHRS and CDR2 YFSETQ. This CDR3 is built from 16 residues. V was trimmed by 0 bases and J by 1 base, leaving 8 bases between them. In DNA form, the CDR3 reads TGCGCCAGCAGCTTGGGGCCGCTATCTGGGGCCAACGTCCTGACTTTC. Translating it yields CASSLGPLSGANVLTF.

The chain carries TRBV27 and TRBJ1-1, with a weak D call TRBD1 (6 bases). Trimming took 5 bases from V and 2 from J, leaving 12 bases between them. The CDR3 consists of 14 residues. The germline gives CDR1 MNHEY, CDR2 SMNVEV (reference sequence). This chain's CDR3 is CASSRSQGNTEAFF. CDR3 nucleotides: TGTGCCAGCAGTCGATCACAGGGAAACACTGAAGCTTTCTTT.

CDR3 sequence (DNA): TGCAGCGCTACCTTCTGGACAGCTCAAGAGACCCAGTACTTC. Protein: CSATFWTAQETQYF. The chain links TRBV29-1 to TRBJ2-5, with D maybe TRBD1 (6 bases). CDR1 is SQVTM, CDR2 ANQGSEA, per germline. V lost 7 bases to trimming and J lost 2 bases, with 17 bases between them. This CDR3 has 14 residues. The entire variable domain, with the rest obtained from reference TRBV29-1 and TRBJ2-5, is as follows: SAVISQKPSRDICQRGTSLTIQCQVDSQVTMMFWYRQQPGQSLTLIATANQGSEATYESGFVIDKFPISRPNLTFSTLTVSNMSPEDSSIYLCSATFWTAQETQYFGPGTRLLVL.

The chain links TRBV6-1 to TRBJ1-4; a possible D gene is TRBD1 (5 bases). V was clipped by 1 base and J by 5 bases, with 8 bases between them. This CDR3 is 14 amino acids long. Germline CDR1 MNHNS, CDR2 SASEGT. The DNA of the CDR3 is TGTGCCAGCAGTGAAGAGTGGGGGAATGAAAAACTGTTTTTT. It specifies CASSEEWGNEKLFF.

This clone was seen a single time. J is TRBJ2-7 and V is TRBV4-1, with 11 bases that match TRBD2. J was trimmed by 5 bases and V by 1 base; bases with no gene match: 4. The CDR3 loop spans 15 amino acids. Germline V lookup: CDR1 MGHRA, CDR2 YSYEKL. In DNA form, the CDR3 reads TGCGCCAGCAGCCAAGTAGCGGGAGGGCCTAACGAGCAGTACTTC. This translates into CASSQVAGGPNEQYF.

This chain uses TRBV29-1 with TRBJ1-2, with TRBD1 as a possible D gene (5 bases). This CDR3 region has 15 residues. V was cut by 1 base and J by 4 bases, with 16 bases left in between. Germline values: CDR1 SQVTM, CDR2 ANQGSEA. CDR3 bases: TGCAGCGTTGAAGGCACCACCAGGGACCTCTATGGCTACACCTTC. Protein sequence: CSVEGTTRDLYGYTF. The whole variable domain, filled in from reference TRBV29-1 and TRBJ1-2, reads SAVISQKPSRDICQRGTSLTIQCQVDSQVTMMFWYRQQPGQSLTLIATANQGSEATYESGFVIDKFPISRPNLTFSTLTVSNMSPEDSSIYLCSVEGTTRDLYGYTFGSGTRLTVV.

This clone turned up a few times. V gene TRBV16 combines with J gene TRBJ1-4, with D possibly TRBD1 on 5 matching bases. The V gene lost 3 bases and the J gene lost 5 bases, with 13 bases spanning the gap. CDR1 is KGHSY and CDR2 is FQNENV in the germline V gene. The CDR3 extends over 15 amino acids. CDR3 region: CASSHPGRPNEKLFF. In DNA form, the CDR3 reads TGTGCCAGCAGCCATCCGGGACGCCCAAATGAAAAACTGTTTTTT.

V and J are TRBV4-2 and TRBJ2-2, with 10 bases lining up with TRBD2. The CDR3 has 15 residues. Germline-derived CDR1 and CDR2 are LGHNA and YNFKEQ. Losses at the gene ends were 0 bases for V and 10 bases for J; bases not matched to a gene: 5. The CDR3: CASSQDPSGGKELFF. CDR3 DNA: TGTGCCAGCAGCCAAGATCCTAGCGGGGGTAAGGAGCTGTTTTTT.

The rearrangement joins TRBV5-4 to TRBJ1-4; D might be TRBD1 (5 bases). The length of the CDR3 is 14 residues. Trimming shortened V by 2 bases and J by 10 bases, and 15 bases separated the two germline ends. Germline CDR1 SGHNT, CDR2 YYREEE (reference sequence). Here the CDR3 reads CASSFGDGIGKLFF. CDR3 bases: TGTGCCAGCAGCTTCGGGGACGGCATAGGAAAACTGTTTTTT.

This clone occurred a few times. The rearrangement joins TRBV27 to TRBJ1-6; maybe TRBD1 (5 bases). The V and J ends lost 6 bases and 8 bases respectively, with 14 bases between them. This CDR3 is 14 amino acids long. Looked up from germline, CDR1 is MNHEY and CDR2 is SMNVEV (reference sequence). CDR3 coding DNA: TGTGCCAGCAGGCCCGGGGCAGCCTATTCACCCCTCCACTTT. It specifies CASRPGAAYSPLHF.

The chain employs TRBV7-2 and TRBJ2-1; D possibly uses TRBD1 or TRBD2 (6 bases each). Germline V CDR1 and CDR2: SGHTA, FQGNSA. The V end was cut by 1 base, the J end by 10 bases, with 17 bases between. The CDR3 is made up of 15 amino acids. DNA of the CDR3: TGTGCCAGCAGCTTAGAGGCAGGGGAGGTTTGGGAGCAGTTCTTC. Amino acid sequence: CASSLEAGEVWEQFF.

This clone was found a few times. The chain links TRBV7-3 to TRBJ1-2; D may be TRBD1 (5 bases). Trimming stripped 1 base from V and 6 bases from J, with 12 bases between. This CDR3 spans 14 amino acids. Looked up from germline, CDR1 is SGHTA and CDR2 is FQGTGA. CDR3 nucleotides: TGTGCCAGCAGCTTAAACGCAGGGATTAATGGCTACACCTTC. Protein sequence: CASSLNAGINGYTF.

The CDR3 sequence is CASSRSGTRDTDTQYF. Here the CDR3 DNA reads TGTGCCAGCTCACGATCCGGGACTAGGGACACAGATACGCAGTATTTT. The chain recombines TRBV18 with TRBJ2-3, with TRBD2 matching over 8 bases. V was clipped by 4 bases and J by 2 bases; unmatched bases: 8. CDR3 length: 16 amino acids. CDR1 and CDR2 (germline): KGHSH, LQKENI. Based on the CDR3 plus reference TRBV18 and TRBJ2-3, the full variable domain is NAGVMQNPRHLVRRRGQEARLRCSPMKGHSHVYWYRQLPEEGLKFMVYLQKENIIDESGMPKERFSAEFPKEGPSILRIQQVVRGDSAAYFCASSRSGTRDTDTQYFGPGTRLTVL.

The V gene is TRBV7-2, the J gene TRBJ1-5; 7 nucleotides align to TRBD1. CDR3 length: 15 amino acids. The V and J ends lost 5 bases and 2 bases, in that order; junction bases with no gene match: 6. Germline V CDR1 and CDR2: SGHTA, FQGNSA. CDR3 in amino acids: CASSRTGLRNQPQHF. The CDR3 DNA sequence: TGTGCCAGCAGCCGGACAGGACTTCGCAATCAGCCCCAGCATTTT.

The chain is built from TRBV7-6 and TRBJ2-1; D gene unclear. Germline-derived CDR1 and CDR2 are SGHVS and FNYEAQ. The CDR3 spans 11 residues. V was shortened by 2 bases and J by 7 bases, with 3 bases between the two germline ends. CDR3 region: CASSLQNEQFF. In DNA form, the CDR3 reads TGTGCCAGCAGCTTACAAAATGAGCAGTTCTTC.

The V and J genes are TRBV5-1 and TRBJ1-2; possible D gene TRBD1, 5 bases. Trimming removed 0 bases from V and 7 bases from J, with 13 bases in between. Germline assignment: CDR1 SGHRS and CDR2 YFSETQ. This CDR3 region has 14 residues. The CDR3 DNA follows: TGCGCCAGCAGCTTGGGGATGCAGGGAAGTGGCTACACCTTC. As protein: CASSLGMQGSGYTF.

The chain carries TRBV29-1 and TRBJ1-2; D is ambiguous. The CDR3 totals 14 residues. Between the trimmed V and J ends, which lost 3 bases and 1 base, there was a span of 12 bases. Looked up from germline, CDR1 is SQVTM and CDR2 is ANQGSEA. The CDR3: CSVELRHLNYGYTF. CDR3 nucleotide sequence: TGCAGCGTTGAGCTTCGGCATCTTAACTATGGCTACACCTTC.

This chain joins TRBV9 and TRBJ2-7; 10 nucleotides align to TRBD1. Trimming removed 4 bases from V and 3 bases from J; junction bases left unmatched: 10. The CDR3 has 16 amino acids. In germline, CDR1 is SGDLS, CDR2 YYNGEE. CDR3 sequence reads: CASSLKGQGRIYEQYF. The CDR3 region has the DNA TGTGCCAGCAGCCTAAAGGGACAGGGGAGAATCTACGAGCAGTACTTC.

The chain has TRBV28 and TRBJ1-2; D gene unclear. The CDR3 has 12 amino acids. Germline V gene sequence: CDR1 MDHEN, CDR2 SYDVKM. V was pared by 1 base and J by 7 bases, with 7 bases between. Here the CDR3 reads CASSLSSSGYTF. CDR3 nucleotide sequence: TGTGCCAGCAGTTTATCCTCGTCTGGCTACACCTTC.

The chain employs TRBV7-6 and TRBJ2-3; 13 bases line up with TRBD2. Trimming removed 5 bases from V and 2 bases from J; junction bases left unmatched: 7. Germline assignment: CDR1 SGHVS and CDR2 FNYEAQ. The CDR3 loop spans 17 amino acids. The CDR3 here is CASSLRGLAGNTDTQYF. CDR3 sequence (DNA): TGTGCCAGCAGCCTACGGGGACTAGCGGGAAACACAGATACGCAGTATTTT.

CDR3 amino acids: CASSAYQAGGPTGELFF. The DNA for the CDR3 is TGCGCCAGCAGCGCATATCAAGCGGGAGGGCCGACCGGGGAGCTGTTTTTT. The chain couples TRBV5-1 to TRBJ2-2; 10 bases match TRBD2. Germline V gene sequence: CDR1 SGHRS, CDR2 YFSETQ. The CDR3 has 17 amino acids. The V and J ends lost 4 bases and 5 bases, in that order; junction bases with no gene match: 11.

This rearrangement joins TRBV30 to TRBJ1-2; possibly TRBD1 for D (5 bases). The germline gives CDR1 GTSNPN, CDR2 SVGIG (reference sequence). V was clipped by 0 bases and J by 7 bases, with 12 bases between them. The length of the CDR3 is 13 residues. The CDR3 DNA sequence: TGTGCCTGGAGTGTGGGCCAGGGTTTTGGCTACACCTTC. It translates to CAWSVGQGFGYTF. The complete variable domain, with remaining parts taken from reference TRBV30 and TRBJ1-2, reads SQTIHQWPATLVQPVGSPLSLECTVEGTSNPNLYWYRQAAGRGLQLLFYSVGIGQISSEVPQNLSASRPQDRQFILSSKKLLLSDSGFYLCAWSVGQGFGYTFGSGTRLTVV.

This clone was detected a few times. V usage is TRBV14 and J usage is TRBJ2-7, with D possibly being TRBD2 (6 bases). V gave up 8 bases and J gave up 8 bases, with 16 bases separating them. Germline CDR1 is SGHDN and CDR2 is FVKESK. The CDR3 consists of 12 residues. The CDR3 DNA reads TGTGCCAGCGGCTTGGCGGGACGGCAGCAGTACTTC. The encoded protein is CASGLAGRQQYF.

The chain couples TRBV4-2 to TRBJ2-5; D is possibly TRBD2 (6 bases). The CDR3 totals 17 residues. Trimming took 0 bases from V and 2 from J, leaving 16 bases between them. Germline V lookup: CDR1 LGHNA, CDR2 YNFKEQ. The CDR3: CASSQESRGAPQETQYF. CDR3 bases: TGTGCCAGCAGCCAAGAGTCCCGCGGGGCCCCTCAAGAGACCCAGTACTTC.

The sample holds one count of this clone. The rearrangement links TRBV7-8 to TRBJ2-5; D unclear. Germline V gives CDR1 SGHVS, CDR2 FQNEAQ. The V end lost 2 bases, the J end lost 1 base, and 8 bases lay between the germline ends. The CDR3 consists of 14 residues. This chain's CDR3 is CASSLSEIQETQYF. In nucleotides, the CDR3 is TGTGCCAGCAGCTTATCAGAAATCCAAGAGACCCAGTACTTC.

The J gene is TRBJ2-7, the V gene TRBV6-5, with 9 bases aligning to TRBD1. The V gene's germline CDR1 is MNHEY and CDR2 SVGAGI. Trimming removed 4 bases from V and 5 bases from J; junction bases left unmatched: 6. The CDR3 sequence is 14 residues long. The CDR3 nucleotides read TGTGCCAGCAGTTTCAACAGGGGGCCCGACGAGCAGTACTTC. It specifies CASSFNRGPDEQYF.